These 19 T cell receptor beta chains were all obtained from the same sample, sequenced in a study of post-analysis software for immune sequencing data. What these receptors recognize is not known. Study-level findings and limits: Comparison of patients with controls showed roughly five TRBV segments more frequent in patients, TRBV5-6, TRBV5-1 and TRBV20-1 among them.

TCR beta cDNA libraries included unique molecular identifiers. MiXCR was run by TCRdb on the PCR reads, yielding one entry per CDR3 protein. This table has 550,000 to 700,000 distinct CDR3 sequences, roughly 40% appearing once. The sequenced sample was blood. The receptor source for this set is a girl aged 10 to 17 with multiple sclerosis.

The V call is TRBV29-1, the J call TRBJ1-1; D uncertain. V lost 4 bases to trimming and J lost 1 base, with 7 bases between them. Germline V CDR1 and CDR2: SQVTM, ANQGSEA. The CDR3 has 12 amino acids. The CDR3 sequence is CSVGGRNTEAFF. DNA for the CDR3: TGCAGCGTTGGTGGCAGGAACACTGAAGCTTTCTTT. Drawing the rest from reference TRBV29-1 and TRBJ1-1, the complete variable domain is SAVISQKPSRDICQRGTSLTIQCQVDSQVTMMFWYRQQPGQSLTLIATANQGSEATYESGFVIDKFPISRPNLTFSTLTVSNMSPEDSSIYLCSVGGRNTEAFFGQGTRLTVV.

This chain uses TRBV6-5 with TRBJ2-7, with 11 positions matching TRBD2. Germline V gene sequence: CDR1 MNHEY, CDR2 SVGAGI. V shed 0 bases and J 2 bases; nucleotides not matched to a gene: 3. The CDR3 sequence is 16 residues long. In nucleotides, the CDR3 is TGTGCCAGCAGTTACTCGACTAGCGGGGTGGCCTACGAGCAGTACTTC. Its protein is CASSYSTSGVAYEQYF.

J is TRBJ1-3 and V is TRBV5-1; the D is unclear. This CDR3 comprises 18 residues. CDR1 is SGHRS, CDR2 YFSETQ, per germline. The V end lost 0 bases, the J end lost 0 bases, and 16 bases lay between the germline ends. The CDR3 reads CASSLANGWENSGNTIYF. In nucleotides, the CDR3 is TGCGCCAGCAGCTTGGCCAACGGTTGGGAGAACTCTGGAAACACCATATATTTT.

The chain couples TRBV5-1 to TRBJ1-4, with TRBD1 identical over 9 bases. Germline lookup yields CDR1 SGHRS and CDR2 YFSETQ. The CDR3 contains 16 residues. With 3 bases clipped from V and 0 bases from J, the junction kept 3 bases outside the gene matches. The CDR3 sequence: CASSWTGVATNEKLFF. The CDR3 nucleotides read TGCGCCAGCAGCTGGACAGGGGTGGCAACTAATGAAAAACTGTTTTTT.

V and J are TRBV3-1 and TRBJ1-4, with 8 bases matching TRBD1. V lost 1 base and J lost 8; bases outside the gene matches: 6. Germline V gene lookup returns CDR1 LGHDT and CDR2 YNNKEL (reference sequence). There are 15 residues in the CDR3. The DNA for the CDR3 is TGTGCCAGCAGCCAAGCCCAGGACAGGGCGGAAAAACTGTTTTTT. Its translation: CASSQAQDRAEKLFF.

V gene TRBV11-2 combines with J gene TRBJ2-5; possibly TRBD1 or TRBD2 for D (5 bases each). The CDR3 covers 14 residues. The ends were cut back, 5 bases at V and 2 bases at J, with 12 bases in the middle. Looked up from germline, CDR1 is SGHAT and CDR2 is FQNNGV. The CDR3 nucleotides read TGTGCCAGCAGCGCCCGGGACCGGCAAGAGACCCAGTACTTC. The encoded protein is CASSARDRQETQYF.

The chain is built from TRBV7-2 and TRBJ2-7, with D uncertain. Per germline, CDR1 SGHTA and CDR2 FQGNSA. Trimming removed 3 bases at V and 1 base at J, with 10 bases between. The CDR3 consists of 14 residues. CDR3 sequence: CASSFGPGSYEQYF. The CDR3 DNA reads as TGTGCCAGCAGCTTTGGACCTGGGTCCTACGAGCAGTACTTC.

This clonotype was observed a few times. The chain couples TRBV7-9 to TRBJ2-5; D is perhaps TRBD1 (7 bases). Trimming pared 3 bases from V and 5 bases from J, leaving 13 bases between. The CDR3 loop spans 14 amino acids. Germline V gene sequence: CDR1 SEHNR, CDR2 FQNEAQ (reference sequence). CDR3 sequence: CASSFGGGGETQYF. CDR3 in DNA: TGTGCCAGCAGCTTCGGAGGGGGCGGCGAGACCCAGTACTTC.

Comment on this clonotype: The conserved final phenylalanine or tryptophan is absent from the CDR3, which likely points to a read error. V usage is TRBV12-3 or TRBV12-4 and J usage is TRBJ2-3, with 11 bases that match TRBD2. Germline trimming cut 3 bases from V and 4 bases from J; bases unmatched to any gene: 6. The CDR3 consists of 16 residues. The CDR3 DNA sequence: TGTGCCAGCAGTTTTAGCGGGAGGGCCATCCCAGATACGCAGTATTGT. As protein: CASSFSGRAIPDTQYC.

Ten or more counts support this clonotype. The gene calls are TRBV7-9 and TRBJ2-7, with D possibly being TRBD1 (6 bases). The germline CDR1 and CDR2 sequences are SEHNR and FQNEAQ (reference sequence). V lost 5 bases, J lost 0 bases, and 8 bases lay in between. CDR3 length: 13 amino acids. The CDR3 nucleotides read TGTGCCAGCAGCAACAGGGACTCCTACGAGCAGTACTTC. Residues: CASSNRDSYEQYF.

The chain combines TRBV28 with TRBJ2-1; maybe TRBD1 (6 bases). Per germline, CDR1 MDHEN and CDR2 SYDVKM. CDR3 size: 17 residues. Deletions cut 5 bases from V and 4 bases from J, with 21 bases between. The CDR3 DNA sequence: TGTGCCAGCAGTCTAAGCCGCACAGGGAATAGGTACAATGAGCAGTTCTTC. It translates to CASSLSRTGNRYNEQFF.

This chain connects TRBV7-9 to TRBJ2-4, with 9 bases fitting TRBD1. Germline V gene lookup returns CDR1 SEHNR and CDR2 FQNEAQ (reference sequence). The CDR3 consists of 15 residues. The J segment lost 3 bases and the V segment lost 6 bases, leaving 6 bases of the junction unmatched. CDR3 amino acids: CASSSTGGVKNIQYF. CDR3 coding DNA: TGTGCCAGCAGTTCTACAGGGGGCGTCAAAAACATTCAGTACTTC.

V usage is TRBV6-1 and J usage is TRBJ1-1; 8 nucleotides align to TRBD1. Germline CDR1 is MNHNS and CDR2 is SASEGT. The J segment lost 5 bases and the V segment lost 5 bases, leaving 7 bases of the junction unmatched. CDR3 size: 14 residues. As DNA, the CDR3 is TGTGCCAGCAGTTATACAGGGGGAGGGACTGAAGCTTTCTTT. Translated: CASSYTGGGTEAFF.

This clonotype occurred a few times. The chain is built from TRBV12-3 or TRBV12-4 and TRBJ1-2; D perhaps matches TRBD1 (6 bases). Trimming shortened V by 4 bases and J by 8 bases, and 11 bases separated the two germline ends. This CDR3 has 12 residues. In DNA, the CDR3 is TGTGCCAGCAGTTCCCCAGGGGCCGGCTACACCTTC. It encodes CASSSPGAGYTF.

The chain recombines TRBV7-2 with TRBJ2-3; 16 bases are a match to TRBD2. Per germline, CDR1 SGHTA and CDR2 FQGNSA. With 3 bases clipped from V and 4 bases from J, the junction kept 13 bases outside the gene matches. This CDR3 has 20 amino acids. CDR3 region: CASSFDTGTSGGAGSDTQYF. DNA for the CDR3: TGTGCCAGCAGCTTCGACACCGGGACTAGCGGGGGGGCCGGTTCAGATACGCAGTATTTT.

This clonotype was detected a few times. V and J are TRBV20-1 and TRBJ2-5, with D possibly TRBD1 on 6 matching bases. The J call could be wrong; TRBJ2-7 is a better fit for the DNA end. The CDR3 sequence is 12 residues long. Germline lookup yields CDR1 DFQATT and CDR2 SNEGSKA (reference sequence). The CDR3 region has the DNA TGCAGTGCTTCAAAGGGGGTCCGCGAGCAGTACTTC. This translates into CSASKGVREQYF.

V is TRBV11-2 and J is TRBJ2-3; D is uncertain. Germline CDR1 is SGHAT and CDR2 is FQNNGV. V was pared by 5 bases and J by 8 bases, with 23 bases between. The CDR3 sequence is 16 residues long. The CDR3 region has the DNA TGTGCCAGCAGCCCGACTTTCGAGCCCGGCTGGGGTACGCAGTATTTT. It codes for CASSPTFEPGWGTQYF.

Comments on this clonotype: The junction departs from the called germline gene at one end, perhaps through a read error. The V call is TRBV12-3 or TRBV12-4, the J call TRBJ2-1, with TRBD2 as a possible D gene (6 bases). The CDR3 is made up of 12 amino acids. CDR3 nucleotide sequence: TGTGCCAGCAGTTCAGGAGGGAATGGGCAGTTCTTC. Amino acids: CASSSGGNGQFF.

This chain joins TRBV29-1 and TRBJ2-3; the match to TRBD2 covers 11 bases. Trimming took 8 bases from V and 6 from J; bases not matched to a gene: 13. Looked up from germline, CDR1 is SQVTM and CDR2 is ANQGSEA. The CDR3 consists of 15 residues. The DNA for the CDR3 is TGCAGCTTTGCCTTAGGACTAGCGGGTGCCGATACGCAGTATTTT. It is translated as CSFALGLAGADTQYF.